Sequencing of this T cell receptor (beta chain) was carried out in a study of blood T cell repertoires in COVID-19. Study context: From the United States, Italy and Spain came samples of acute and convalescent COVID-19. T cells, B-cell-depleted T cells, or PBMCs provided the cDNA or gDNA that served as material.

In the source study's methods: Quantification of nucleated cells was approximated via reference gene primer amplification. Libraries were prepared by immunoSEQ multiplex PCR; TCRdb keeps only in-frame clonotypes and omits some of them. V and J calls and clone size are those listed in that table; D and trimming were worked out from the DNA. In the table there are over 100,000 clones, approximately 90% of which are singletons. The CDR3 sequence is 18 residues long. The germline V gene encodes CDR1 MDHEN and CDR2 SYDVKM. The V gene end was trimmed by 6 bases and the J gene end by 4 bases; junction bases not matched to a gene: 10.

V is TRBV28 and J is TRBJ2-6; TRBD1 matches at 12 bases. The sequence came from a human donor in a cohort sampled during active COVID-19. Sequences were obtained from peripheral blood. The chain's CDR3 is CASRPGDRGPSGANVLTF. The CDR3 region has the DNA TGTGCCAGCAGGCCCGGGGACAGGGGGCCGTCAGGGGCCAACGTCCTGACTTTC.